The 27 T cell receptor beta chains listed next were all sequenced from one sample in a study of shared clonotypes between healthy human individuals. TCRdb's copy holds only in-frame clones and misses some; the assay was immunoSEQ multiplex PCR. The data show approximately 1,500,000 clones, 98% seen once. Sequencing was carried out using naive CD4+ T cells sorted from blood. Subset: CD45RA+ positively selected. The receptors come from a young man in good health.

This chain connects TRBV27 to TRBJ2-1; D gene uncertain. This CDR3 has 15 residues. Trimming removed 4 bases at V and 5 bases at J, with 15 bases between. Germline V lookup: CDR1 MNHEY, CDR2 SMNVEV (reference sequence). The CDR3 loop reads CASSSYPRSNNEQFF. The CDR3 coding sequence is TGTGCCAGCAGTTCATACCCCAGGAGTAACAATGAGCAGTTCTTC.

V is TRBV9 and J is TRBJ1-4, with TRBD1 as a possible D gene (6 bases). The V gene lost 0 bases and the J gene lost 7 bases, with 16 bases spanning the gap. The CDR3 is made up of 16 amino acids. CDR1 and CDR2 from the germline V gene are SGDLS and YYNGEE. The CDR3 region has the DNA TGTGCCAGCAGCGTAGACCCGGGACATGAAAGTGAAAAACTGTTTTTT. Translation gives CASSVDPGHESEKLFF.

A few counts support this clone. The rearrangement uses TRBV25-1 and TRBJ2-2; the match to TRBD1 covers 8 bases. Germline V gene data show CDR1 as MGHDK and CDR2 as SYGVNS. V was pared by 7 bases and J by 6 bases, with 7 bases of the junction left unmatched. The CDR3 totals 14 residues. CDR3 in amino acids: CASTGQGPPGELFF. CDR3 nucleotides: TGTGCCAGCACTGGACAGGGCCCACCCGGGGAGCTGTTTTTT.

This chain connects TRBV7-5 to TRBJ2-2. TRBV7-5 is flagged as a pseudogene. The CDR3 is 18 amino acids. The CDR3 here is CARSLDAGRFLNTGELFF. Written as DNA, the CDR3 is TGTGCCAGAAGCTTAGATGCAGGGAGATTCCTGAACACCGGGGAGCTGTTTTTT.

The V gene is TRBV7-9, the J gene TRBJ1-5; D is ambiguous. The length of the CDR3 is 16 residues. Germline loops: CDR1 SEHNR, CDR2 FQNEAQ (reference sequence). The ends were cut back, 1 base at V and 4 bases at J, with 14 bases in the middle. In DNA, the CDR3 is TGTGCCAGCAGCTTAGGACTTGCGACCAAAAATCAGCCCCAGCATTTT. Its translation is CASSLGLATKNQPQHF.

V is TRBV5-4 and J is TRBJ1-2, with TRBD1 identical over 9 bases. Germline assignment: CDR1 SGHNT and CDR2 YYREEE (reference sequence). The CDR3 is 15 amino acids. V gave up 5 bases and J gave up 5 bases; unmatched junction bases: 10. The CDR3 reads CASRPGQGADYGYTF. CDR3 in DNA: TGTGCCAGCAGACCGGGACAGGGCGCGGATTATGGCTACACCTTC.

J is TRBJ2-3 and V is TRBV7-3; unclear D gene. V shed 1 base and J shed 0 bases, with 2 bases lying between them. The V gene's germline CDR1 is SGHTA and CDR2 FQGTGA. The length of the CDR3 is 13 residues. The CDR3 spells CASSLMSTDTQYF. Here the CDR3 DNA reads TGTGCCAGCAGCTTAATGAGCACAGATACGCAGTATTTT.

The V gene is TRBV7-8, the J gene TRBJ1-1; a possible D gene is TRBD1 (6 bases). The CDR3 contains 15 residues. Trimming left V 1 base short and J 4 bases short, with 13 bases between. Germline V gene data show CDR1 as SGHVS and CDR2 as FQNEAQ. The CDR3 is CASSLGGARSTEAFF. DNA for the CDR3: TGTGCCAGCAGCTTAGGGGGGGCGCGAAGCACTGAAGCTTTCTTT.

The chain links TRBV2 to TRBJ2-1; no reliable D call. Germline CDR1 SNHLY, CDR2 FYNNEI. This CDR3 is built from 11 residues. Between the trimmed V and J ends, which lost 1 base and 10 bases, there was a span of 5 bases. The CDR3 DNA reads TGTGCCAGCAGTGAAGAACGGGAGCAGTTCTTC. It is translated as CASSEEREQFF. Based on the CDR3 plus reference TRBV2 and TRBJ2-1, the full variable domain is EPEVTQTPSHQVTQMGQEVILRCVPISNHLYFYWYRQILGQKVEFLVSFYNNEISEKSEIFDDQFSVERPDGSNFTLKIRSTKLEDSAMYFCASSEEREQFFGPGTRLTVL.

The J gene is TRBJ2-2, the V gene TRBV4-2; the match to TRBD1 covers 9 bases. V trimming: 3 bases; J trimming: 6 bases; junction bases outside the gene matches: 5. Germline loops: CDR1 LGHNA, CDR2 YNFKEQ. The CDR3 totals 15 residues. CDR3 protein: CASSQGTGWAGELFF. The CDR3 nucleotides are TGTGCCAGCAGCCAGGGGACAGGGTGGGCCGGGGAGCTGTTTTTT.

This clone came up once. The sample holds other DNA sequences that translate to the same CDR3. V is TRBV11-3 and J is TRBJ2-3; 14 nucleotides match TRBD2. The germline gives CDR1 SGHNT, CDR2 YENEEA. V shed 3 bases and J 3 bases; nucleotides not matched to a gene: 2. CDR3 length: 16 residues. The CDR3 DNA reads as TGTGCCAGCAGCTTTGGGACTAGCGGGAGTACAGATACGCAGTATTTT. Its translation is CASSFGTSGSTDTQYF. Looking up the rest from reference TRBV11-3 and TRBJ2-3 gives the full variable domain: EAGVVQSPRYKIIEKKQPVAFWCNPISGHNTLYWYLQNLGQGPELLIRYENEEAVDDSQLPKDRFSAERLKGVDSTLKIQPAELGDSAVYLCASSFGTSGSTDTQYFGPGTRLTVL.

The genes are TRBV5-4 and TRBJ2-7; 7 bases are shared with TRBD2. This CDR3 comprises 12 residues. Per germline, CDR1 SGHNT and CDR2 YYREEE (reference sequence). Trimming removed 3 bases from V and 6 bases from J; junction bases left unmatched: 3. CDR3 amino acids: CASSWWGGEQYF. The DNA for the CDR3 is TGTGCCAGCAGCTGGTGGGGGGGCGAGCAGTACTTC. The variable domain in full, completed from reference TRBV5-4 and TRBJ2-7, reads ETGVTQSPTHLIKTRGQQVTLRCSSQSGHNTVSWYQQALGQGPQFIFQYYREEENGRGNFPPRFSGLQFPNYSSELNVNALELDDSALYLCASSWWGGEQYFGPGTRLTVT.

In the case of this clone: The same CDR3 can be traced to other DNA sequences in this sample. The chain employs TRBV5-1 and TRBJ1-3; perhaps TRBD1 as D (6 bases). V shed 0 bases and J shed 2 bases, with 6 bases lying between them. The CDR3 length is 14 residues. CDR1 is SGHRS and CDR2 is YFSETQ in the germline V gene. The CDR3 region is CASSLAGAGNTIYF. The CDR3 DNA reads TGCGCCAGCAGCTTGGCAGGGGCTGGAAACACCATATATTTT.

The chain carries TRBV7-9 and TRBJ2-3; no definite D call. CDR1 is SEHNR and CDR2 is FQNEAQ in the germline V gene (reference sequence). V lost 2 bases to trimming and J lost 0 bases, with 9 bases between them. CDR3 size: 15 residues. The CDR3 coding sequence is TGTGCCAGCAGCTTACGGGCGATTAGCACAGATACGCAGTATTTT. Its translation is CASSLRAISTDTQYF.

This clone was detected only once. The chain recombines TRBV5-1 with TRBJ2-7; TRBD1 aligns across 12 bases. V was clipped by 5 bases and J by 4 bases; unmatched bases: 7. The CDR3 has 15 amino acids. Germline CDR1 SGHRS, CDR2 YFSETQ. CDR3 region: CASSPGDRGLYEQYF. The CDR3 region has the DNA TGCGCCAGCAGTCCGGGGGACAGGGGGCTGTACGAGCAGTACTTC. The full variable domain, rest sourced from reference TRBV5-1 and TRBJ2-7, is KAGVTQTPRYLIKTRGQQVTLSCSPISGHRSVSWYQQTPGQGLQFLFEYFSETQRNKGNFPGRFSGRQFSNSRSEMNVSTLELGDSALYLCASSPGDRGLYEQYFGPGTRLTVT.

The chain joins TRBV5-1 to TRBJ2-1; 14 bases agree with TRBD2. CDR3 size: 14 residues. The J segment lost 10 bases and the V segment lost 4 bases, leaving 4 bases of the junction unmatched. Germline-derived CDR1 and CDR2 are SGHRS and YFSETQ. CDR3 in DNA: TGCGCCAGCAGCAGCGGACTAGCGGGAGGAGAGCAGTTCTTC. Translating gives CASSSGLAGGEQFF.

The rearrangement uses TRBV5-6 and TRBJ2-4; TRBD1 agrees at 8 bases. The CDR3 runs 16 residues. Germline V lookup: CDR1 SGHDT, CDR2 YYEEEE. The ends lost 3 bases at V and 0 bases at J; junction bases unmatched: 5. CDR3 protein: CASSSGQVLAKNIQYF. DNA of the CDR3: TGTGCCAGCAGCTCGGGACAGGTCTTAGCCAAAAACATTCAGTACTTC.

The chain is built from TRBV19 and TRBJ1-5; 8 bases agree with TRBD1. Trimming cost V 4 bases and J 10 bases; bases outside gene matches: 6. Germline CDR1 and CDR2: LNHDA and SQIVND (reference sequence). The CDR3 spans 13 residues. The CDR3 protein is CASSTGGLRPQHF. DNA of the CDR3: TGTGCCAGTAGTACAGGGGGCTTGAGACCCCAGCATTTT.

To note about this clone: Different DNA sequences within this sample yield the same CDR3. V gene TRBV6-6 combines with J gene TRBJ2-2; D uncertain. Germline CDR1 is MNHNY and CDR2 is SVGAGI (reference sequence). V was shortened by 2 bases and J by 6 bases, with 4 bases between the two germline ends. CDR3 length: 12 residues. CDR3 sequence reads: CASSYSAGELFF. The DNA for the CDR3 is TGTGCCAGCAGTTACAGTGCCGGGGAGCTGTTTTTT.

V gene TRBV5-6 combines with J gene TRBJ2-7, with 13 positions matching TRBD2. The CDR3 has 15 residues. CDR1 and CDR2 (germline): SGHDT, YYEEEE. The V segment lost 4 bases and the J segment 2 bases; nucleotides outside the gene matches: 3. The CDR3 DNA reads TGTGCCAGCAGCCAGGGACTAGCGGGACCCTACGAGCAGTACTTC. Protein sequence: CASSQGLAGPYEQYF. Variable domain in full (rest from reference TRBV5-6 and TRBJ2-7): DAGVTQSPTHLIKTRGQQVTLRCSPKSGHDTVSWYQQALGQGPQFIFQYYEEEERQRGNFPDRFSGHQFPNYSSELNVNALLLGDSALYLCASSQGLAGPYEQYFGPGTRLTVT.

The rearrangement uses TRBV27 and TRBJ1-5; possibly TRBD1 for D (6 bases). Trimming removed 1 base at V and 6 bases at J, with 10 bases between. Germline V gene sequence: CDR1 MNHEY, CDR2 SMNVEV (reference sequence). The CDR3 length is 14 residues. This CDR3 reads CASSLFSGAQPQHF. The CDR3 coding sequence is TGTGCCAGCAGTTTATTCTCAGGGGCTCAGCCCCAGCATTTT.

The V gene is TRBV5-4, the J gene TRBJ2-3; the match to TRBD2 covers 7 bases. Germline V gives CDR1 SGHNT, CDR2 YYREEE (reference sequence). V gave up 4 bases and J gave up 3 bases; unmatched junction bases: 2. The CDR3 is 13 residues long. The CDR3 DNA sequence: TGTGCCAGCAGCACTAGCGAGACAGATACGCAGTATTTT. It translates to CASSTSETDTQYF.

The CDR3 coding sequence is TGTGCCAGCAGTATGACGCTTACGACCCAGTACTTC. This sequence encodes CASSMTLTTQYF. The rearrangement links TRBV28 to TRBJ2-5; D unresolved. Germline values: CDR1 MDHEN, CDR2 SYDVKM. The V end lost 5 bases, the J end lost 7 bases, and 11 bases lay between the germline ends. The CDR3 runs 12 residues.

As DNA, the CDR3 is TGCGCCAGCAGCGACACGACTAGCGCCGCAGATACGCAGTATTTT. Its protein is CASSDTTSAADTQYF. The chain recombines TRBV5-1 with TRBJ2-3; 8 bases match TRBD2. Germline assignment: CDR1 SGHRS and CDR2 YFSETQ. This CDR3 contains 15 residues. V trimming: 4 bases; J trimming: 4 bases; junction bases outside the gene matches: 8.

V usage is TRBV5-1 and J usage is TRBJ1-1, with TRBD1 matching over 10 bases. This CDR3 has 15 amino acids. Losses at the gene ends were 0 bases for V and 7 bases for J; bases not matched to a gene: 6. The germline gives CDR1 SGHRS, CDR2 YFSETQ. DNA of the CDR3: TGCGCCAGCAGCTTGGTAGGGACAGGGGCCCTTGAAGCTTTCTTT. Amino acids: CASSLVGTGALEAFF.

The V gene is TRBV27, the J gene TRBJ1-1; D is ambiguous. Trimming stripped 4 bases from V and 9 bases from J, with 18 bases between. This CDR3 is built from 14 residues. Germline V CDR1 and CDR2: MNHEY, SMNVEV (reference sequence). CDR3 sequence (DNA): TGTGCCAGCAGTTCCCCCCGCCAAATCCGACAAGCTTTCTTT. This sequence encodes CASSSPRQIRQAFF.

V gene TRBV6-4 combines with J gene TRBJ2-1; 8 bases agree with TRBD2. With 4 bases clipped from V and 2 bases from J, the junction kept 4 bases outside the gene matches. This CDR3 region has 15 residues. CDR1 is MRHNA and CDR2 is SNTAGT in the germline V gene. The CDR3 region is CASSGEAGAYNEQFF. The CDR3 DNA sequence: TGTGCCAGCAGTGGGGAAGCGGGAGCCTACAATGAGCAGTTCTTC.